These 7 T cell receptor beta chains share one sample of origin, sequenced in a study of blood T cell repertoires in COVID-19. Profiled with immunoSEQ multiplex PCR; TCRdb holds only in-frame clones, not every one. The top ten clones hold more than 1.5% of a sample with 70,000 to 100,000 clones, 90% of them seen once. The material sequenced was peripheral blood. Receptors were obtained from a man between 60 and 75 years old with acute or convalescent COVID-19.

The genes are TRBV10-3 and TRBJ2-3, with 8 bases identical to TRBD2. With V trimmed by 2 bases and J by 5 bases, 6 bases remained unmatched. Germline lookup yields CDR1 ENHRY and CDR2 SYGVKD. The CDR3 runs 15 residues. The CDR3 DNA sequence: TGTGCCATCAGTGAGCGGGGACTAGAGGGAGATACGCAGTATTTT. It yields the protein CAISERGLEGDTQYF.

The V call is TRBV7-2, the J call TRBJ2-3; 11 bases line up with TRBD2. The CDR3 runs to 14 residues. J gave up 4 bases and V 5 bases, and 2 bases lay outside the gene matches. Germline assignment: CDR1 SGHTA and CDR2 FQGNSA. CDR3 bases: TGTGCCAGCAGCGTGGGACTAGCGGCAGATACGCAGTATTTT. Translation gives CASSVGLAADTQYF.

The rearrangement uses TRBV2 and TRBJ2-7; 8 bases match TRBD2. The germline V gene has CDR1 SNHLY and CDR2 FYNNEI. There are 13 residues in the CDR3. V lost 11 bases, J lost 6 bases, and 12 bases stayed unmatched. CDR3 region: CACGRGREGEQYF. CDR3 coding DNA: TGTGCCTGCGGGCGGGGTCGGGAGGGCGAGCAGTACTTC.

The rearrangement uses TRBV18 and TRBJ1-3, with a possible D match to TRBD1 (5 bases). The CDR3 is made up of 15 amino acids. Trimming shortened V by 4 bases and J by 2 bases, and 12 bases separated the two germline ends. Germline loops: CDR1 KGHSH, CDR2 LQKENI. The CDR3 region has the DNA TGTGCCAGCTCACTTCCGACAGTTGCTGGAAACACCATATATTTT. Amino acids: CASSLPTVAGNTIYF.

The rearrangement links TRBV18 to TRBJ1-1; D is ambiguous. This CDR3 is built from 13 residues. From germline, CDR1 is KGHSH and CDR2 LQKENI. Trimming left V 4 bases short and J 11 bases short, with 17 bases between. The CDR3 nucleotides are TGTGCCAGCTCACGAGAGGCAAGGTTCGACGCTTTCTTT. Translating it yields CASSREARFDAFF.

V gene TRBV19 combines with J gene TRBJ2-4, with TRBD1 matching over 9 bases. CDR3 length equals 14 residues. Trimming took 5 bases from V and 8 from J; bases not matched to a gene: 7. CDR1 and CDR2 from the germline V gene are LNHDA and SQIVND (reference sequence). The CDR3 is CASSLRQGGDIQYF. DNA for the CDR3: TGTGCCAGTAGTCTCCGACAGGGGGGGGACATTCAGTACTTC.

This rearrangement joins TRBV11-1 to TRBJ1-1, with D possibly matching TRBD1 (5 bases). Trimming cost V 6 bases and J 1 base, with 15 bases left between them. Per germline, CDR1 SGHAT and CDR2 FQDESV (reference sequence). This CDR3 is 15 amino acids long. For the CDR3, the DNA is TGTGCCAGCAGTTCCCCCGCGGGGGGGAACACTGAAGCTTTCTTT. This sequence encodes CASSSPAGGNTEAFF.